Listed below are T cell receptor beta chains from one sample, sequenced in a study of OX40 agonist ivuxolimab in advanced cancers. Data came from immunoSEQ multiplex PCR; TCRdb stores just in-frame clones and leaves some out. The sample yields about 60,000 clones, 85% to 90% seen once. This specimen consisted of CD4+ or CD8+ T cells sorted from blood, obtained in a trial of the OX40 agonist ivuxolimab. The receptors shown here come from an adult with an advanced solid tumor such as melanoma, head and neck, liver or kidney cancer. Each CDR3 is given with its conserved first and last residue. The D gene is left open where the match is weak. Where a row states a size, it is once, few, many or the class of an expanded clone; other rows omit it.

clone_size	d_call	v_call	j_call	cdr3_nt	cdr3_aa
.	.	TRBV5-1	TRBJ1-6	TGCGCCAGCAGCTTCCAGGCGAGCTCCTATAATTCACCCCTCCACTTT	CASSFQASSYNSPLHF
.	TRBD2	TRBV7-8	TRBJ2-7	TGTGCCAGCAGCTCGGTAGCGGGACGCCAGTCCTACGAGCAGTACTTC	CASSSVAGRQSYEQYF
.	TRBD1	TRBV9	TRBJ1-1	TGTGCCAGCAGCGAAGGGACAGGGGTGGGGCACACTGAAGCTTTCTTT	CASSEGTGVGHTEAFF
.	TRBD2	TRBV19	TRBJ2-1	TGTGCCAGTAGACCCGGGACTAGCGGTGGCAATGAGCAGTTCTTC	CASRPGTSGGNEQFF
.	.	TRBV6-1	TRBJ2-3	TGTGCCAGCAGTGACCATCGTCGTATAGATACGCAGTATTTT	CASSDHRRIDTQYF
.	.	TRBV5-6	TRBJ2-7	TGTGCCAGCAGCTTAATCCCCAGAGCAAGGGCCCCCGTCGCCGAGCAGTACTTC	CASSLIPRARAPVAEQYF
once	TRBD1	TRBV7-9	TRBJ1-2	TGTGCCAGCAGCACCAGACAGGGGAACTATGGCTACACCTTC	CASSTRQGNYGYTF
.	TRBD2	TRBV11-3	TRBJ2-1	TGTGCCAGCAGCCCCGGGGGGAGGTTCTACAATGAGCAGTTCTTC	CASSPGGRFYNEQFF
.	.	TRBV7-2	TRBJ2-6	TGTGCCAGCAGCTTAGCACAGTCTGGGGCCAACGTCCTGACTTTC	CASSLAQSGANVLTF
.	.	TRBV7-2	TRBJ1-1	TGTGCCAGCAGCTTTCAAATGGCAGGAAGCACTGAAGCTTTCTTT	CASSFQMAGSTEAFF
few	.	TRBV30	TRBJ2-3	TGTGCCTGGAGAGGGGGCACAGATACGCAGTATTTT	CAWRGGTDTQYF
.	TRBD1	TRBV11-3	TRBJ1-1	TGTGCCAGCAGCTCACAGGGGTTAGACACTGAAGCTTTCTTT	CASSSQGLDTEAFF
.	.	TRBV5-6	TRBJ1-1	TGTGCCAGCAGCTTGGTCTCTCGGGTCGGCACTGAAGCTTTCTTT	CASSLVSRVGTEAFF
.	.	TRBV9	TRBJ2-1	TGTGCCAGCAGCGTGACCCAGGGTCACAATGAGCAGTTCTTC	CASSVTQGHNEQFF
.	.	TRBV5-1	TRBJ2-2	TGCGCCAGCAGCTGGGACACCAACACCGGGGAGCTGTTTTTT	CASSWDTNTGELFF
once	.	TRBV19	TRBJ2-7	TGTGCCAGTAGTATGGAACGGGGATACGAGCAGTACTTC	CASSMERGYEQYF
few	.	TRBV5-1	TRBJ1-2	TGCGCCAGCAGCCCGGGGGGGACTGGGAGATTGGGCTACACCTTC	CASSPGGTGRLGYTF
.	.	TRBV9	TRBJ2-1	TGTGCCAGCAGCGTAGATAGCCGTCGGGCCTACAATGAGCAGTTCTTC	CASSVDSRRAYNEQFF
.	TRBD2	TRBV5-1	TRBJ2-7	TGCGCCAGCAGCTTGACTAGCGGGGGGCCCTACGAGCAGTACTTC	CASSLTSGGPYEQYF
.	TRBD1	TRBV29-1	TRBJ2-1	TGCAGCGCCGGGGTAGGGACAGGCTCTGAGCAGTTCTTC	CSAGVGTGSEQFF
.	.	TRBV4-1	TRBJ1-2	TGCGCCAGCAGCCAAGTGGAGCGCGGTTTGTCCAACTATGGCTACACCTTC	CASSQVERGLSNYGYTF
.	TRBD1	TRBV25-1	TRBJ2-1	TGTGCCAGCAGTGATCACAGGGGTGTCCCCTACAATGAGCAGTTCTTC	CASSDHRGVPYNEQFF
.	.	TRBV18	TRBJ1-2	TGTGCCAGCTCACCCCCCGACCTTACCCTCAATGGCTACACCTTC	CASSPPDLTLNGYTF
.	.	TRBV29-1	TRBJ2-5	TGCAGCGTTGTGGGGGTGGGGGAGACCCAGTACTTC	CSVVGVGETQYF
.	.	TRBV7-8	TRBJ1-5	TGTGCCAGCAGCTCAGGGTTTGATCAGCCCCAGCATTTT	CASSSGFDQPQHF
.	.	TRBV20-1	TRBJ1-1	TGCAGTGCTAGGGGGGGGTCTGAAGCTTTCTTT	CSARGGSEAFF
.	.	TRBV18	TRBJ1-2	TGTGCCAGCTCACCACAGGGGGGTCAGGGCGGCGCCTATGGCTACACCTTC	CASSPQGGQGGAYGYTF
.	TRBD2	TRBV11-1	TRBJ2-7	TGTGCCAGCAGCTTAGGACTAGCGGGATGGGAGCAGTACTTC	CASSLGLAGWEQYF
.	.	TRBV18	TRBJ1-1	TGTGCCAGCTCACCTAATCTCATGGGACAAAAGAACACTGAAGCTTTCTTT	CASSPNLMGQKNTEAFF
.	.	TRBV11-2	TRBJ2-7	TGTGCCAGCAGCTTCTCGGGGTCCTACGAGCAGTACTTC	CASSFSGSYEQYF
.	.	TRBV14	TRBJ2-4	TGTGCCAGCAGCCCCGGAGACAGTTCCAAAAACATTCAGTACTTC	CASSPGDSSKNIQYF
.	.	TRBV5-6	TRBJ1-1	TGTGCCAGCAGCTTGCGAGGGACGGCTAGTGGTGAAGCTTTCTTT	CASSLRGTASGEAFF
.	TRBD2	TRBV7-9	TRBJ2-1	TGTGCCAGCAGCCAAGGGACTAGCAGGGATGAGCAGTTCTTC	CASSQGTSRDEQFF
.	TRBD2	TRBV19	TRBJ2-3	TGTGCCAGTAGTATCCCCGGCGGGGGGGGGACAGATACGCAGTATTTT	CASSIPGGGGTDTQYF
.	.	TRBV9	TRBJ1-1	TGTGCCAGCACCCCGAGGGGAGGGAATACTGAAGCTTTCTTT	CASTPRGGNTEAFF
.	.	TRBV2	TRBJ2-4	TGTGCCACCTTCGGACGAGCCAAAAACATTCAGTACTTC	CATFGRAKNIQYF
.	TRBD1	TRBV7-9	TRBJ2-3	TGTGCCAGCAGCCGGACAGGGGCAGATACGCAGTATTTT	CASSRTGADTQYF
once	.	TRBV5-4	TRBJ2-7	TGTGCCAGCAGCCCACGGAGCTCCTACGAGCAGTACTTC	CASSPRSSYEQYF
once	TRBD1	TRBV18	TRBJ2-2	TGTGCCAGCTCACAGGGACAGGGGAACACCGGGGAGCTGTTTTTT	CASSQGQGNTGELFF
few	TRBD1	TRBV19	TRBJ2-6	TGTGCCAGTAGTAATCTCCTTACGGGAGGCGCCGGGACAGGGAATATGCTTGGGGCCAACGTCCTGACTTTC	CASSNLLTGGAGTGNMLGANVLTF
.	TRBD1	TRBV19	TRBJ2-7	TGTGCCAGTAGGGGCCGGGACAGGGCTCGCTACGAGCAGTACTTC	CASRGRDRARYEQYF
.	.	TRBV19	TRBJ1-1	TGTGCCAGTAGAAAAGGGAGTCAAGGGAACACTGAAGCTTTCTTT	CASRKGSQGNTEAFF
.	TRBD1	TRBV19	TRBJ1-5	TGTGCCAGTAGTATGATAACAGGGGGGTTCAATCAGCCCCAGCATTTT	CASSMITGGFNQPQHF
.	.	TRBV18	TRBJ1-2	TGTGCCAGCTCACAACAGGGTGATGGTGGCTACACCTTC	CASSQQGDGGYTF
.	TRBD2	TRBV18	TRBJ2-3	TGTGCCAGCTCACCACCAGGGAGGGTCGCAGATACGCAGTATTTT	CASSPPGRVADTQYF
.	.	TRBV27	TRBJ2-1	TGTGCCAGCAGTTTATTCCGGAAGAACAATGAGCAGTTCTTC	CASSLFRKNNEQFF
.	.	TRBV10-2	TRBJ2-7	TGCGCCAGCGGACGGACCTACGAGCAGTACTTC	CASGRTYEQYF
.	.	TRBV2	TRBJ1-5	TGTGCCAGCAGCCAGACAGACGGCAATCAGCCCCAGCATTTT	CASSQTDGNQPQHF
.	.	TRBV7-8	TRBJ1-6	TGTGCCAGCAGCTTTGCGGGTCCCAGTTCGGCCCTCCACTTT	CASSFAGPSSALHF
.	.	TRBV7-9	TRBJ1-2	TGTGCCAGCACCCCTCCTCAGGGGAAGGGCTACACCTTC	CASTPPQGKGYTF
once	TRBD1	TRBV6-1	TRBJ2-5	TGTGCCAGCACAACAGGGGCCGCCGGTACGGAGACCCAGTACTTC	CASTTGAAGTETQYF
.	TRBD1	TRBV18	TRBJ2-5	TGTGCCAGCTCACCGACAGGGGTCCAAGAGACCCAGTACTTC	CASSPTGVQETQYF
few	TRBD1	TRBV7-8	TRBJ2-5	TGTGCCAGCAGTCAGAGGACAGGGCAAGAGACCCAGTACTTC	CASSQRTGQETQYF